The T cell receptor (beta chain) described here comes from a study of Ad26.COV2.S vaccination and SARS-CoV-2 variants. Clones were sequenced by immunoSEQ multiplex PCR, and TCRdb holds only the in-frame ones, with some missing. The table has about 410,000 clones, approximately 90% seen once; the top ten hold approximately 1.9%. Worth noting for this clone: Its target is not known.

With V trimmed by 5 bases and J by 0 bases, 13 bases remained unmatched. CDR1 and CDR2 (germline): MDHEN, SYDVKM. The length of the CDR3 is 20 residues. The treatment here: over 15 received Ad26.COV2.S at low or high dose, single or two shots; about 5 received placebo; per-sample allocation not given. Samples came from day 63 after the first vaccine or placebo injection. Study results and caveats: TCR breadth and depth analyses may have underestimated total T cell responses. People given the vaccine had a wider spike-specific TCR breadth than placebo recipients did.

Material: peripheral blood, obtained in a trial of Ad26.COV2.S vaccine versus placebo. This receptor was identified in a person aged 18-65 years who received the Ad26.COV2.S COVID-19 vaccine or a placebo. This rearrangement joins TRBV28 to TRBJ2-1; 13 bases match TRBD2. The CDR3 is CASSLNGGTSGASSYNEQFF. CDR3 DNA: TGTGCCAGCAGTCTCAACGGGGGGACTAGCGGGGCGAGCTCCTACAATGAGCAGTTCTTC. Drawing the rest from reference TRBV28 and TRBJ2-1, the complete variable domain is DVKVTQSSRYLVKRTGEKVFLECVQDMDHENMFWYRQDPGLGLRLIYFSYDVKMKEKGDIPEGYSVSREKKERFSLILESASTNQTSMYLCASSLNGGTSGASSYNEQFFGPGTRLTVL.